The T cell receptor (beta chain) under discussion was sequenced for a study of CD8 T cells in Susac syndrome. It was with random hexamers that about 0.45 to 1 ug RNA was reverse transcribed. Via MiXCR, TCRdb re-called the immunoSEQ multiplex PCR reads, giving one row per CDR3 protein. The sample contains around 62,000 distinct CDR3 sequences, more than 80% of which appear only once. Healthy donors matched for age and sex were used as controls. The sequence came from a human donor in good health. The sample comprised CD8+ T cells from PBMCs.

The CDR3 reads CASSQPQGHAGFF. CDR3 in DNA: TGCGCCAGCAGTCAGCCACAGGGACATGCCGGGTTCTTC. The J gene is TRBJ2-1, the V gene TRBV23-1; possible D gene TRBD1, 6 bases. TRBV23-1 is reported as an ORF; its role is uncertain. This CDR3 contains 13 residues. V gave up 3 bases and J gave up 15 bases, with 18 bases separating them.